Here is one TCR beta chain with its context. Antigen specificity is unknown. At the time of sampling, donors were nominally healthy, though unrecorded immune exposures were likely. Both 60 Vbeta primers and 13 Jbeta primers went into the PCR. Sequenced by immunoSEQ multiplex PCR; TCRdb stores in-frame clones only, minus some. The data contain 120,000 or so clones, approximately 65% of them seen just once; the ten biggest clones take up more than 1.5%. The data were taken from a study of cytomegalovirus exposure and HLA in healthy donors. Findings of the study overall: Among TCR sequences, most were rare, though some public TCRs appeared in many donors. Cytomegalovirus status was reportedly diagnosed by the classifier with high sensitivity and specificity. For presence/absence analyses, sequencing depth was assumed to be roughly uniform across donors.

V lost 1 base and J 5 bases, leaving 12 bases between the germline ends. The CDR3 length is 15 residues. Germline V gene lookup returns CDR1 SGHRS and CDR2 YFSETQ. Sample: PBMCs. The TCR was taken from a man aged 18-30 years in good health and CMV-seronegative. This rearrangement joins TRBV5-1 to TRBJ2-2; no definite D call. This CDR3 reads CASSLTVLATGELFF. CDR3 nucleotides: TGCGCCAGCAGCTTGACAGTCCTCGCGACCGGGGAGCTGTTTTTT.